Listed here are 22 T cell receptor beta chains from one sample, sequenced in a study of cytomegalovirus exposure and HLA in healthy donors (dated 2017 in TCRdb). The library was obtained by the immunoSEQ multiplex PCR assay. For the multiplex PCR, a mixture combining 60 forward primers for TCR Vbeta segments and 13 reverse primers for TCR Jbeta segments was used. Imported from immuneACCESS, the table was reduced by TCRdb to in-frame sequences with V and J called. These copies leave out some clones; in studies compared against another copy, an unresolved V gene accounts for under half, and the cause of the remainder is not known. The sample contains 150,000 to 200,000 clones, around four fifths of them found a single time. The top ten constitute about 0.84% of the sample. The source material was PBMCs. All receptors come from a woman aged 18 to 35 in good health and CMV-seronegative.

The gene calls are TRBV20-1 and TRBJ1-6; D remains unclear. The CDR3 consists of 11 residues. With 5 bases removed from V and 8 bases from J, the gap between germline ends came to 7 bases. The germline V gene has CDR1 DFQATT and CDR2 SNEGSKA (reference sequence). This chain's CDR3 is CSADIDSPLHF. The CDR3 coding sequence is TGCAGTGCTGATATAGATTCACCCCTCCACTTT.

The rearrangement joins TRBV11-2 to TRBJ2-5, with D maybe TRBD1 (6 bases). The CDR3 length is 15 residues. Trimming took 1 base from V and 1 from J, leaving 10 bases between them. In germline, CDR1 is SGHAT, CDR2 FQNNGV. CDR3 in amino acids: CASSLGSGVQETQYF. The CDR3 bases are TGTGCCAGCAGCTTAGGTTCAGGGGTCCAAGAGACCCAGTACTTC.

This clone was seen more than once but under ten times. J is TRBJ1-1 and V is TRBV4-1; D is perhaps TRBD1 (6 bases). Trimming shortened V by 1 base and J by 0 bases, and 9 bases separated the two germline ends. CDR1 and CDR2 from the germline V gene are MGHRA and YSYEKL. The CDR3 spans 15 residues. The CDR3, as DNA: TGCGCCAGCAGCCAAGCAGGGGCCCTGAACACTGAAGCTTTCTTT. As protein: CASSQAGALNTEAFF.

A note on this clone: Additional DNA sequences in this sample encode the identical CDR3. The V call is TRBV19, the J call TRBJ1-1, with D possibly matching TRBD1 (5 bases). V lost 5 bases, J lost 2 bases, and 9 bases lay in between. This CDR3 has 13 residues. Looked up from germline, CDR1 is LNHDA and CDR2 is SQIVND (reference sequence). The DNA of the CDR3 is TGTGCCAGTAGTTCCAGGGTCAACACTGAAGCTTTCTTT. This sequence encodes CASSSRVNTEAFF.

This chain joins TRBV5-1 and TRBJ2-7, with TRBD2 matching over 11 bases. The CDR3 covers 13 residues. Germline CDR1 and CDR2: SGHRS and YFSETQ. With 2 bases clipped from V and 6 bases from J, the junction kept 1 base outside the gene matches. The CDR3 region has the DNA TGCGCCAGCAGCTTTCTAGCGGGGGGCGAGCAGTACTTC. Its protein product is CASSFLAGGEQYF.

The chain has TRBV6-6 and TRBJ2-7, with 9 bases aligning to TRBD1. V dropped 6 bases and J dropped 6; count of bases not matched to a gene: 12. Germline CDR1 is MNHNY and CDR2 is SVGAGI (reference sequence). This CDR3 is built from 15 residues. The CDR3 coding sequence is TGTGCCAGCAGGCCCCCGGGACAGGGTCTCTCCGAGCAGTACTTC. Protein product: CASRPPGQGLSEQYF.

The chain employs TRBV4-2 and TRBJ2-5; 8 bases agree with TRBD2. Germline loops: CDR1 LGHNA, CDR2 YNFKEQ. This CDR3 contains 17 residues. Germline trimming cut 1 base from V and 2 bases from J; bases unmatched to any gene: 9. The chain's CDR3 is CASSQVVGAGGQETQYF. The CDR3 DNA follows: TGTGCCAGCAGCCAAGTTGTTGGTGCGGGGGGACAAGAGACCCAGTACTTC.

This clone was detected once. The chain joins TRBV19 to TRBJ2-7; 9 bases are a match to TRBD1. The CDR3 covers 14 residues. With V trimmed by 4 bases and J by 3 bases, 4 bases remained unmatched. CDR1 and CDR2 (germline): LNHDA, SQIVND (reference sequence). CDR3 nucleotide sequence: TGTGCCAGTAGTACCGGGACAGGGAACTACGAGCAGTACTTC. The encoded protein is CASSTGTGNYEQYF.

Note on this clone: Other DNA sequences in the same sample also yield this CDR3. The chain combines TRBV5-1 with TRBJ2-1, with D perhaps TRBD1 (5 bases). Looked up from germline, CDR1 is SGHRS and CDR2 is YFSETQ. This CDR3 has 16 residues. Trimming left V 2 bases short and J 0 bases short, with 12 bases between. CDR3 sequence reads: CASSFTGLSSYNEQFF. The CDR3 DNA follows: TGCGCCAGCAGCTTCACAGGTCTGAGCTCCTACAATGAGCAGTTCTTC.

V and J are TRBV30 and TRBJ2-1, with D perhaps matching TRBD2 (6 bases). V dropped 0 bases and J dropped 7 bases, with 19 bases sitting between them. The CDR3 loop spans 16 amino acids. Germline loops: CDR1 GTSNPN, CDR2 SVGIG (reference sequence). The CDR3 DNA reads TGTGCCTGGAGTGTACTCGGAGGGAGGTTGGTTAATGAGCAGTTCTTC. Its translation is CAWSVLGGRLVNEQFF.

The chain uses TRBV6-6 and TRBJ2-5; 7 nucleotides match TRBD1. The junction had 4 bases not matched to a gene; V was cut back by 8 bases and J by 1 base. The CDR3 contains 13 residues. Germline-derived CDR1 and CDR2 are MNHNY and SVGAGI (reference sequence). In nucleotides, the CDR3 is TGTGCCAGCGGGTACAGGGGCCAAGAGACCCAGTACTTC. This gives the protein CASGYRGQETQYF.

J is TRBJ1-2 and V is TRBV10-2; TRBD1 might be the D (6 bases). V lost 3 bases and J lost 4, with 15 bases in between. Per germline, CDR1 WSHSY and CDR2 SAAADI. This CDR3 region has 15 residues. Here the CDR3 DNA reads TGCGCCAGCAGTGATTCAGGGGCAGGACTCTATGGCTACACCTTC. It yields the protein CASSDSGAGLYGYTF.

In the case of this clone: The same CDR3 also results from other DNA sequences found in this sample. V gene TRBV18 combines with J gene TRBJ1-4; maybe TRBD1 (6 bases). V was trimmed by 3 bases and J by 5 bases, leaving 13 bases between them. The CDR3 covers 15 residues. Germline-derived CDR1 and CDR2 are KGHSH and LQKENI. CDR3: CASSPPGQGNEKLFF. CDR3 DNA sequence: TGTGCCAGCTCACCTCCCGGGCAGGGGAATGAAAAACTGTTTTTT.

The V call is TRBV29-1, the J call TRBJ2-2; TRBD2 might be the D (7 bases). The ends were cut back, 6 bases at V and 3 bases at J, with 17 bases in the middle. CDR3 length: 15 residues. Germline V gene sequence: CDR1 SQVTM, CDR2 ANQGSEA. CDR3 sequence (DNA): TGCAGCGTCGACCTAGGGGGGGTTTACACCGGGGAGCTGTTTTTT. Its protein is CSVDLGGVYTGELFF.

V usage is TRBV29-1 and J usage is TRBJ2-7, with D unclear. Per germline, CDR1 SQVTM and CDR2 ANQGSEA. The CDR3 consists of 12 residues. V was pared by 2 bases and J by 7 bases, with 12 bases between. Here the CDR3 DNA reads TGCAGCGTTGAAAGGTTGCCTAGGGAGCAGTACTTC. It codes for CSVERLPREQYF.

This chain uses TRBV4-1 with TRBJ1-6; D is uncertain. The CDR3 is made up of 15 amino acids. Germline CDR1 reads MGHRA; CDR2 reads YSYEKL. Trimming left V 2 bases short and J 2 bases short, with 7 bases between. CDR3 in DNA: TGCGCCAGCAGCCAAACAGAGACCTATAATTCACCCCTCCACTTT. Translated: CASSQTETYNSPLHF.

The chain couples TRBV5-5 to TRBJ1-2; 9 nucleotides agree with TRBD1. The V segment lost 1 base and the J segment 4 bases; nucleotides outside the gene matches: 2. Per germline, CDR1 SGHKS and CDR2 YYEKEE (reference sequence). CDR3 length equals 14 residues. This chain's CDR3 is CASSLTGGGYGYTF. Here the CDR3 DNA reads TGTGCCAGCAGCTTGACAGGGGGCGGCTATGGCTACACCTTC.

The chain is built from TRBV6-5 and TRBJ2-7; 10 nucleotides line up with TRBD1. The ends lost 2 bases at V and 4 bases at J; junction bases unmatched: 5. This CDR3 spans 15 amino acids. Germline lookup yields CDR1 MNHEY and CDR2 SVGAGI. The CDR3: CASSYGTGEGYEQYF. Written as DNA, the CDR3 is TGTGCCAGCAGTTACGGGACAGGGGAGGGTTACGAGCAGTACTTC.

The CDR3 loop is CATSREGDTEAFF. The CDR3 coding sequence is TGTGCCACCAGCAGAGAAGGGGACACTGAAGCTTTCTTT. This chain links TRBV15 with TRBJ1-1; possible D gene TRBD1, 5 bases. V lost 0 bases and J 3 bases, leaving 5 bases between the germline ends. The germline V gene encodes CDR1 LNHNV and CDR2 YYDKDF (reference sequence). The CDR3 totals 13 residues. Complete variable domain (other parts from reference TRBV15 and TRBJ1-1): DAMVIQNPRYQVTQFGKPVTLSCSQTLNHNVMYWYQQKSSQAPKLLFHYYDKDFNNEADTPDNFQSRRPNTSFCFLDIRSPGLGDTAMYLCATSREGDTEAFFGQGTRLTVV.

The chain links TRBV27 to TRBJ2-4; 8 nucleotides align to TRBD1. V lost 6 bases to trimming and J lost 0 bases; unmatched junction nucleotides: 4. Germline V gives CDR1 MNHEY, CDR2 SMNVEV (reference sequence). The CDR3 runs to 15 residues. This chain's CDR3 is CASSRTGLAKNIQYF. The CDR3, as DNA: TGTGCCAGCAGCAGGACAGGGCTAGCCAAAAACATTCAGTACTTC.

The chain uses TRBV7-2 and TRBJ2-7; 10 nucleotides align to TRBD1. With V trimmed by 6 bases and J by 5 bases, 19 bases remained unmatched. Germline V lookup: CDR1 SGHTA, CDR2 FQGNSA. This CDR3 is 18 amino acids long. This CDR3 reads CASSSLESWDRGVNEQYF. CDR3 nucleotide sequence: TGTGCCAGCAGTTCCTTAGAGTCATGGGACAGGGGAGTAAACGAGCAGTACTTC. Filled out from reference TRBV7-2 and TRBJ2-7, the complete variable domain reads GAGVSQSPSNKVTEKGKDVELRCDPISGHTALYWYRQSLGQGLEFLIYFQGNSAPDKSGLPSDRFSAERTGGSVSTLTIQRTQQEDSAVYLCASSSLESWDRGVNEQYFGPGTRLTVT.

The V call is TRBV27, the J call TRBJ2-3; 7 bases line up with TRBD2. CDR1 is MNHEY, CDR2 SMNVEV, per germline (reference sequence). V gave up 1 base and J gave up 6 bases; unmatched junction bases: 7. CDR3 length: 15 amino acids. CDR3 DNA: TGTGCCAGCAGTTTATTTCGGCTAGCGGCGGATACGCAGTATTTT. The encoded protein is CASSLFRLAADTQYF.